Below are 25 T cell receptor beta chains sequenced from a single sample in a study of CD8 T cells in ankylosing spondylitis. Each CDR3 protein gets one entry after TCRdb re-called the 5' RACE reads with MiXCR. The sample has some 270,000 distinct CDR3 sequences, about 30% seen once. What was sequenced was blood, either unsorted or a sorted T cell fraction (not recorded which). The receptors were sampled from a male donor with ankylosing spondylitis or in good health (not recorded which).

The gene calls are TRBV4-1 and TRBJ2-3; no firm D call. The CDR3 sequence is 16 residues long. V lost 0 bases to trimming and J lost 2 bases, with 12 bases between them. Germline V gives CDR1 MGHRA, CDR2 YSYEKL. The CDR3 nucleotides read TGCGCCAGCAGCCAAGAAGTGAGGAGACCCACAGATACGCAGTATTTT. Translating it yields CASSQEVRRPTDTQYF.

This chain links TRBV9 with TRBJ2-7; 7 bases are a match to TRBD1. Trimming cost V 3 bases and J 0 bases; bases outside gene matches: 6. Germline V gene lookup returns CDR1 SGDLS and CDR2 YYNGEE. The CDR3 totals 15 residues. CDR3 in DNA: TGTGCCAGCAGCGAAGGGGACAGCCTCTCCTACGAGCAGTACTTC. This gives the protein CASSEGDSLSYEQYF. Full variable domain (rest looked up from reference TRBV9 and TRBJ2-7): DSGVTQTPKHLITATGQRVTLRCSPRSGDLSVYWYQQSLDQGLQFLIQYYNGEERAKGNILERFSAQQFPDLHSELNLSSLELGDSALYFCASSEGDSLSYEQYFGPGTRLTVT.

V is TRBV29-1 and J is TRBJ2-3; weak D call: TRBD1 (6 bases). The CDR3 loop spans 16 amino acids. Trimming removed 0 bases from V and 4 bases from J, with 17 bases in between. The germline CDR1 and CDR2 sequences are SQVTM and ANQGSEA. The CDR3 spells CSVEEGREGVPDTQYF. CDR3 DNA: TGCAGCGTTGAAGAGGGGCGAGAGGGGGTCCCAGATACGCAGTATTTT.

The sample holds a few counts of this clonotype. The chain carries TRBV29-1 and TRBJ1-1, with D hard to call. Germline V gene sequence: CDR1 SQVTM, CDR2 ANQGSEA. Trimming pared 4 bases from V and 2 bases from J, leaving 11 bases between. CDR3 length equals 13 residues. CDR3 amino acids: CSVVWQSNTEAFF. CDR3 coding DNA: TGCAGCGTTGTATGGCAGAGTAACACTGAAGCTTTCTTT. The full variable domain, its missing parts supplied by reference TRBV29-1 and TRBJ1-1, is SAVISQKPSRDICQRGTSLTIQCQVDSQVTMMFWYRQQPGQSLTLIATANQGSEATYESGFVIDKFPISRPNLTFSTLTVSNMSPEDSSIYLCSVVWQSNTEAFFGQGTRLTVV.

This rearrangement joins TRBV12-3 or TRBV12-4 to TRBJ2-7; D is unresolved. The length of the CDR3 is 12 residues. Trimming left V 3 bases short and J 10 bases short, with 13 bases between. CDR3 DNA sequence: TGTGCCAGCAGTTTTTGGGGTTTCGAACAGTACTTC. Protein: CASSFWGFEQYF.

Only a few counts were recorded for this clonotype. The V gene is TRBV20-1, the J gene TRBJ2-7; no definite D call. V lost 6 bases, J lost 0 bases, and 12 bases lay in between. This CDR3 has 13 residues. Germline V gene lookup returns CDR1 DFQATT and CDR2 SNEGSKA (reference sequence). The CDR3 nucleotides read TGCAGTGCCCTACGGCAGCTCTCCTACGAGCAGTACTTC. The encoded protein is CSALRQLSYEQYF.

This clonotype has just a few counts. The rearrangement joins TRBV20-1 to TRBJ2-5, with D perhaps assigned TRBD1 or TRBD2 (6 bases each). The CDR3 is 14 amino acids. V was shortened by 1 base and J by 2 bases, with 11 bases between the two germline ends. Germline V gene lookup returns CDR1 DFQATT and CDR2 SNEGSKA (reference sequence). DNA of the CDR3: TGCAGTGCTAGAGTCGGGGGACAACAAGAGACCCAGTACTTC. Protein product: CSARVGGQQETQYF.

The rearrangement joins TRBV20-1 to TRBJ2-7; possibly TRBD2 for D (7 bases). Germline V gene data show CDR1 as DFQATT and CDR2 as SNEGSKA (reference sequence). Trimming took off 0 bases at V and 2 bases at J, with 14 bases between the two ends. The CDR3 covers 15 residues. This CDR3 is CSARDLGGTTYEQYF. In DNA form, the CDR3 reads TGCAGTGCTAGAGACCTGGGGGGGACAACCTACGAGCAGTACTTC.

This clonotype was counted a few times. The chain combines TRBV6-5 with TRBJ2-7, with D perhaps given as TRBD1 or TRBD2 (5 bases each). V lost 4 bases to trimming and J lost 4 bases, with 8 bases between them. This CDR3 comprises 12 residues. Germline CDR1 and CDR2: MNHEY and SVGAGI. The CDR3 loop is CASSSEGYEQYF. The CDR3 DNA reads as TGTGCCAGCAGTTCCGAGGGGTACGAGCAGTACTTC.

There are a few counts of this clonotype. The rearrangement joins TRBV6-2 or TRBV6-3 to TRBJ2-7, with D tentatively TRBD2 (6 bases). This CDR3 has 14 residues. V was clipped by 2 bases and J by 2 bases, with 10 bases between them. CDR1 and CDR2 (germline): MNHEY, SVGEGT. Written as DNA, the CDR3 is TGTGCCAGCAGTTACGGACTACCTACCTACGAGCAGTACTTC. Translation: CASSYGLPTYEQYF.

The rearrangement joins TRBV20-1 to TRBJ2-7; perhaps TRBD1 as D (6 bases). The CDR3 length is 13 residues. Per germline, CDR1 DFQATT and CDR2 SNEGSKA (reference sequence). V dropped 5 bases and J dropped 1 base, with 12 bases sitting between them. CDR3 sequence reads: CSAWDTRSYEQYF. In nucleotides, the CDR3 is TGCAGTGCTTGGGACACTCGATCCTACGAGCAGTACTTC.

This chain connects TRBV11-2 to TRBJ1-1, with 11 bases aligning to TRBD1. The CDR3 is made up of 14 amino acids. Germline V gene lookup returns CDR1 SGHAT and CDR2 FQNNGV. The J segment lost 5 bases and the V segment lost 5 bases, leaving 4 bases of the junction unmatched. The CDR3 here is CASSLDRGRTEAFF. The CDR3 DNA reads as TGTGCCAGCAGCCTGGACAGGGGGCGAACTGAAGCTTTCTTT.

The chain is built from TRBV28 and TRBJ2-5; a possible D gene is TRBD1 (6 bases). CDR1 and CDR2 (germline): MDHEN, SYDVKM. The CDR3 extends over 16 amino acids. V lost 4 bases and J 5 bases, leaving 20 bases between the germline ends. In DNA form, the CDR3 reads TGTGCCAGCAGTTCCCGCCGACAGGCTGCAAGGGAGACCCAGTACTTC. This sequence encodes CASSSRRQAARETQYF.

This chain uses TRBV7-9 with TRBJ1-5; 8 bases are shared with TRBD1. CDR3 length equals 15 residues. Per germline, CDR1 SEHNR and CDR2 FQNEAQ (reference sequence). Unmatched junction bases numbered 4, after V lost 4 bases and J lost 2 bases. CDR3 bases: TGTGCCAGCAGCTCTGTGACAGGGGGCAATCAGCCCCAGCATTTT. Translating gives CASSSVTGGNQPQHF.

The CDR3 sequence is CASRDDRVGRDTQYF. The DNA for the CDR3 is TGTGCCAGCAGGGACGACAGGGTGGGGAGGGATACGCAGTATTTT. This chain joins TRBV6-1 and TRBJ2-3; a possible D gene is TRBD1 (7 bases). V gave up 6 bases and J gave up 6 bases, with 19 bases separating them. The germline V gene encodes CDR1 MNHNS and CDR2 SASEGT. The CDR3 runs 15 residues.

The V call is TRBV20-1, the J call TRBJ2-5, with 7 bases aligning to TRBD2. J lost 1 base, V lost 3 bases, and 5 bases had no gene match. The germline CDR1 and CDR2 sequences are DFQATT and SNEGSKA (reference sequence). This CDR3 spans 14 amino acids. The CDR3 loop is CSASRTSLQETQYF. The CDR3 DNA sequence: TGCAGTGCTAGTAGGACTAGTCTCCAAGAGACCCAGTACTTC.

The CDR3 DNA reads as TGTGCCAGCAGCCGATCCCGCACAGGAAACACTGAAGCTTTCTTT. Protein: CASSRSRTGNTEAFF. This chain joins TRBV3-1 and TRBJ1-1, with D possibly matching TRBD1 (5 bases). Trimming left V 4 bases short and J 2 bases short, with 14 bases between. The CDR3 runs to 15 residues. Germline CDR1 and CDR2: LGHDT and YNNKEL (reference sequence).

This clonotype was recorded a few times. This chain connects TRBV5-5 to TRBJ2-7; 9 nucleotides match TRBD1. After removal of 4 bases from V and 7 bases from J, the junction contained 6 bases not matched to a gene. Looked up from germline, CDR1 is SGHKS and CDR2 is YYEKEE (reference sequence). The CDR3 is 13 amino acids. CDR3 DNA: TGTGCCAGCAGCGGGGGACAGGGACTTGAGCAGTACTTC. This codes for CASSGGQGLEQYF. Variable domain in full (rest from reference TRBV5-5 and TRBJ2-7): DAGVTQSPTHLIKTRGQQVTLRCSPISGHKSVSWYQQVLGQGPQFIFQYYEKEERGRGNFPDRFSARQFPNYSSELNVNALLLGDSALYLCASSGGQGLEQYFGPGTRLTVT.

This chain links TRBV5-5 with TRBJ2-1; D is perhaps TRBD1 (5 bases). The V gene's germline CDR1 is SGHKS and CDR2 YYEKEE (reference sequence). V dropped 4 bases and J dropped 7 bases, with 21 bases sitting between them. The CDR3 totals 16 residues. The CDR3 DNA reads TGTGCCAGCAGCCCGCGCATGACAGTAATGACGAATGAGCAGTTCTTC. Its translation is CASSPRMTVMTNEQFF.

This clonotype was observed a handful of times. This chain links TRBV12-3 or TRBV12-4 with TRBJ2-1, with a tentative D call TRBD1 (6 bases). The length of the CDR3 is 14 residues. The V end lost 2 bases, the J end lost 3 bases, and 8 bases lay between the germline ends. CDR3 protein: CASSLRDIYNEQFF. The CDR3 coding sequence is TGTGCCAGCAGTTTAAGGGACATCTACAATGAGCAGTTCTTC.

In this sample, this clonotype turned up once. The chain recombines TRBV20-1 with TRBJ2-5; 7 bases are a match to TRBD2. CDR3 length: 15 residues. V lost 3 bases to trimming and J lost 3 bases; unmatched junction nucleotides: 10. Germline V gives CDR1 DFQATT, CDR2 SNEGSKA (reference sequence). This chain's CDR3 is CSASPSGLTKETQYF. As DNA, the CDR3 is TGCAGTGCTAGTCCTAGCGGCTTAACTAAAGAGACCCAGTACTTC.

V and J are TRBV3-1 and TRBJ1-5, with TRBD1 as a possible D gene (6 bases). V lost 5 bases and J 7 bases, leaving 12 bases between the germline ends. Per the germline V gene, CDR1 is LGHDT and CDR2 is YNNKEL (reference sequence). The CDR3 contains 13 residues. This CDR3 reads CASSVTGTQPQHF. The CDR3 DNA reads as TGTGCCAGCAGCGTAACAGGGACCCAGCCCCAGCATTTT.

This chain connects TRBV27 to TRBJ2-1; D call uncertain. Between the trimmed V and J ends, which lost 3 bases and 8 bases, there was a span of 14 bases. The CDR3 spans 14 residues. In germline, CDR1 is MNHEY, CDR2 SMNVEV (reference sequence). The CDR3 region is CASSFFVKVDEQFF. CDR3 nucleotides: TGTGCCAGCAGTTTTTTTGTTAAGGTAGATGAGCAGTTCTTC.

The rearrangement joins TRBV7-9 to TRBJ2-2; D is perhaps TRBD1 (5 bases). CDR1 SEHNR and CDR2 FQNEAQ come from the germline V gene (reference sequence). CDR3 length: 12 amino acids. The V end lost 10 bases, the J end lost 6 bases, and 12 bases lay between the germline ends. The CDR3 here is CATPGLSGELFF. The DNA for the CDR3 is TGTGCCACGCCAGGGTTGTCCGGGGAGCTGTTTTTT.

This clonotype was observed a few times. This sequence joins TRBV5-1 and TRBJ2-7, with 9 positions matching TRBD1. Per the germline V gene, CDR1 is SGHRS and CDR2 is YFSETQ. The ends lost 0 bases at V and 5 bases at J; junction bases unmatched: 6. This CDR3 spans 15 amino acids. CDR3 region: CASSLGGQGNNEQYF. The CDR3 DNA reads TGCGCCAGCAGCTTGGGAGGACAGGGGAACAACGAGCAGTACTTC.